This TCR beta chain was found in a study of T cells expressing NK-cell markers. TCRdb re-called the 5' RACE reads, yielding one record per CDR3 amino acid sequence without DNA. The table for this sample gives some 600,000 distinct CDR3 sequences. CDR3 length: 15 amino acids. CDR1 is SQVTM, CDR2 ANQGSEA, per germline. The clonotype was recovered from a man aged 18 to 30 in good health. The sequenced sample consisted of blood T cells: a sorted CD56 or NKG2C T cell subset, CD4+ or CD8+ T cells, or bulk PBMC T cells (not recorded which). V is TRBV29-1 and J is TRBJ2-1; no DNA is available, so the TRBD2 call from TCRdb remains unchecked. CDR3: CSVELLAGWFNEQFF.